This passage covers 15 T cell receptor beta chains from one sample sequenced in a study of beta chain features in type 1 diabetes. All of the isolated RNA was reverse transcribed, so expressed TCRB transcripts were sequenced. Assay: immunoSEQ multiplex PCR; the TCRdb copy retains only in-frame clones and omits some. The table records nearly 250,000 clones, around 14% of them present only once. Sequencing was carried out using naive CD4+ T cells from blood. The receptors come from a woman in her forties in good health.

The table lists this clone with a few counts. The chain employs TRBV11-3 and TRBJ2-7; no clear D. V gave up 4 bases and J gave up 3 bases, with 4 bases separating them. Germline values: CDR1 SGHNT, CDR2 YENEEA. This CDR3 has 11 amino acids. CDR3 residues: CASSSIYEQYF. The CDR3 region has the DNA TGTGCCAGCAGCTCAATCTACGAGCAGTACTTC. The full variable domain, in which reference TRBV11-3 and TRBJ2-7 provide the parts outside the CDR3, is EAGVVQSPRYKIIEKKQPVAFWCNPISGHNTLYWYLQNLGQGPELLIRYENEEAVDDSQLPKDRFSAERLKGVDSTLKIQPAELGDSAVYLCASSSIYEQYFGPGTRLTVT.

The CDR3 is CASSRGPDTLHF. The DNA for the CDR3 is TGTGCCAGCAGCCGCGGACCGGACACCCTCCACTTT. The V and J genes are TRBV6-1 and TRBJ1-6; the D gene is possibly TRBD1 (5 bases). The germline V and J ends were trimmed by 6 bases and 14 bases, with 14 bases remaining between them. CDR1 MNHNS and CDR2 SASEGT come from the germline V gene. This CDR3 has 12 amino acids.

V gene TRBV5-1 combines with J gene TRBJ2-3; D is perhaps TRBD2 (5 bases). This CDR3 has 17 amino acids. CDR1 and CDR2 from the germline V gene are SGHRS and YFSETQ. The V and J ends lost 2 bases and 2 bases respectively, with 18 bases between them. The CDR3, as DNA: TGCGCCAGCAGCTTCCCAAAGGGCGGGCCCAACACAGATACGCAGTATTTT. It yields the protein CASSFPKGGPNTDTQYF.

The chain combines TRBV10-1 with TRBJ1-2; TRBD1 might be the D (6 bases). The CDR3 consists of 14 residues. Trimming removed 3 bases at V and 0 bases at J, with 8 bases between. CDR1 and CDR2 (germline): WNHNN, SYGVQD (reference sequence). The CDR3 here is CASSEGTPNYGYTF. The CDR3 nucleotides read TGCGCCAGCAGTGAAGGGACACCTAACTATGGCTACACCTTC.

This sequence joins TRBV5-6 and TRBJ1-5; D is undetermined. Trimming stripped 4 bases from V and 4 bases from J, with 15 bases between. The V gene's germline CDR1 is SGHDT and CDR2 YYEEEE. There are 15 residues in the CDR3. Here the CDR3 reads CASSVGGLGNQPQHF. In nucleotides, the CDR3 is TGTGCCAGCAGCGTCGGCGGGTTGGGGAATCAGCCCCAGCATTTT.

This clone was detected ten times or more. The CDR3 DNA reads as TGTGCCAGCAGCTCGGACTGGAACACTGAAGCTTTCTTT. Translation gives CASSSDWNTEAFF. The chain is built from TRBV7-9 and TRBJ1-1; D uncertain. The germline CDR1 and CDR2 sequences are SEHNR and FQNEAQ (reference sequence). The CDR3 sequence is 13 residues long. Trimming left V 4 bases short and J 1 base short, with 7 bases between.

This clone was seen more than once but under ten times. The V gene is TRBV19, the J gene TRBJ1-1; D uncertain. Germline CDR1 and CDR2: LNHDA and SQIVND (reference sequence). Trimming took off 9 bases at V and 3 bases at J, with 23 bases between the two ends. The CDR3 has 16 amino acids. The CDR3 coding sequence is TGTGCCAGCATTATTTCGGGATTTCGCCAGGACACTGAAGCTTTCTTT. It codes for CASIISGFRQDTEAFF.

The CDR3 spells CASTMVASYGYTF. CDR3 DNA: TGTGCCAGCACCATGGTAGCCTCCTATGGCTACACCTTC. V usage is TRBV5-6 and J usage is TRBJ1-2; no definite D call. V was pared by 6 bases and J by 4 bases, with 13 bases between. Germline V CDR1 and CDR2: SGHDT, YYEEEE. The CDR3 runs 13 residues.

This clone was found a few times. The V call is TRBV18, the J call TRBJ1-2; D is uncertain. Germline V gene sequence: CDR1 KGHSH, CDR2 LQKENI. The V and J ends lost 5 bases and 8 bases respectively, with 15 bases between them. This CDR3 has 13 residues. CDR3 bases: TGTGCCAGCTCAGAGGGTTCCCTAGGCGGCTACACCTTC. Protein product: CASSEGSLGGYTF.

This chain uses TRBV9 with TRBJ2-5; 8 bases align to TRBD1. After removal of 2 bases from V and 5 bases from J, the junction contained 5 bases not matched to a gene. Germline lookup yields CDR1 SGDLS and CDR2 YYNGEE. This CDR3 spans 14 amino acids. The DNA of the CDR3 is TGTGCCAGCAGCGTGTCCAGGGGGCCGGAGACCCAGTACTTC. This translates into CASSVSRGPETQYF.

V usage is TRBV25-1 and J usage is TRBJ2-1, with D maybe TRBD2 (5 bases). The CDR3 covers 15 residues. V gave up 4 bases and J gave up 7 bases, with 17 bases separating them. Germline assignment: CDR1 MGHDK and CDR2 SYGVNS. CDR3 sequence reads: CASSGELERQNEQFF. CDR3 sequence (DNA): TGTGCCAGCAGTGGGGAGCTTGAACGACAAAATGAGCAGTTCTTC.

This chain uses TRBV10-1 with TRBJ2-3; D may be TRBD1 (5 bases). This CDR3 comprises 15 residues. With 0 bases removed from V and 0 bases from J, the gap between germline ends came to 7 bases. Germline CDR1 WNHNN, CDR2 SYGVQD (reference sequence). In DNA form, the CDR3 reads TGCGCCAGCAGTGAGTCGCCAGGGAGCACAGATACGCAGTATTTT. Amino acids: CASSESPGSTDTQYF.

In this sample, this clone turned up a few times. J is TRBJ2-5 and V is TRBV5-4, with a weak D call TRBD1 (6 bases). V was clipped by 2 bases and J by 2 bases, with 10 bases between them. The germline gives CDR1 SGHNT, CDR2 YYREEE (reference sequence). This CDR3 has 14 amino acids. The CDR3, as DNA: TGTGCCAGCAGCTTCGGACAGATTCAAGAGACCCAGTACTTC. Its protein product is CASSFGQIQETQYF.

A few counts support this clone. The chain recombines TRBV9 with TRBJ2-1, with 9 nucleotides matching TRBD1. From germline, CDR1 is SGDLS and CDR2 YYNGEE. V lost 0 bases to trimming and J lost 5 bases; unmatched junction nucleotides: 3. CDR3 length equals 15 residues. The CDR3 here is CASSVGGTGNNEQFF. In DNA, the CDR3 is TGTGCCAGCAGCGTAGGCGGGACAGGGAACAATGAGCAGTTCTTC.

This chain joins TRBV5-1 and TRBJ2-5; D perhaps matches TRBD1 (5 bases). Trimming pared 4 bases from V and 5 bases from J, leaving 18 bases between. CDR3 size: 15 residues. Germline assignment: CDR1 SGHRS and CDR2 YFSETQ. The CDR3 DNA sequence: TGCGCCAGCAGCCCACGACAAGGGTCAGGGGAGACCCAGTACTTC. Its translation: CASSPRQGSGETQYF.